This T cell receptor beta chain was captured by sequencing in a study of Graves' ophthalmopathy and Graves' hyperthyroidism (dated by TCRdb to 2016 to 2019). Broadly, across the study: Peripheral blood was collected at initial diagnosis, prior to any treatment. After sampling, hyperthyroidism patients received methimazole starting at 30 mg daily, and ophthalmopathy patients received high-dose intravenous methylprednisolone. In total, around 130 blood samples were TCR-sequenced: fewer than 50 ophthalmopathy, some 75 hyperthyroidism and some 17 hyperthyroidism-to-ophthalmopathy patients. An independent validation cohort was composed of some 19 hyperthyroidism patients and around 15 patients who later progressed from hyperthyroidism to ophthalmopathy. To explore V-J signatures that separate ophthalmopathy from hyperthyroidism, a discovery set of more than 95 patients was enrolled, consisting of approximately 44 with ophthalmopathy and around 60 with stable hyperthyroidism. In more than five hyperthyroidism patients, the T-cell repertoires found in thyroid tissue were compared with those found in blood. The study used signatures of the TCR beta repertoire to tell Graves' ophthalmopathy apart from Graves' hyperthyroidism and to predict which patients would progress to ophthalmopathy. What the work shows at the level of the full study, not this receptor alone: In validation, the model predicted ophthalmopathy progression with about 70% sensitivity and approximately 78% specificity; 12 predicted patients were CT-confirmed with GO in a median of around 6 months. Sample size was not predetermined statistically, and investigators were not blinded to group allocation. Among expanded thyroid clonotypes with frequency above 0.001, most also showed up in blood, which suggests that blood repertoires may reflect the thyroid immune response. Ophthalmopathy was separated from stable hyperthyroidism by the 13-signature model with just under 90% sensitivity and about 81% specificity in cross-validation and with 80%/75% in the test set.

Ophthalmopathy patients were characterized by moderately to severely active disease, a Clinical Activity Score of at least 3, a NOSPECS grade of at least 4, and a disease duration under 3 months. Patients with other autoimmune diseases, uncontrolled infections, pregnancy or lactation were excluded from the study. Diagnosis relied on clinical symptoms, serum thyroxine, TRAb, thyroid ultrasound and orbital computed tomography. Ficoll-Paque density gradient centrifugation was used to isolate PBMCs from approximately 10 ml of fresh peripheral blood. Total RNA was extracted using Trizol reagent, and RNA quality was checked on an Agilent 2100 Bioanalyzer. For repertoire sequencing, TCR beta CDR3 regions were amplified from RNA transcripts. A first-round RT-PCR used HTBI primers with the Qiagen OneStep RT-PCR kit, followed by a second-round multiplex PCR, size selection and purification. Sequencing of the libraries was carried out on an Illumina HiSeq2000 in paired-end mode with 100 bp reads. The authors processed their data as follows. SOAPnuke was used for read processing, and reads with adapters, uncalled bases, a mean Phred below 15, or no exact constant-primer or identifier match were discarded. COPE v1.2.5 was used to merge the high-quality paired reads. Each unique nucleotide sequence was defined as a clonotype, and clonotypes were aligned to IMGT TRB V, D and J references with MiTCR v1.1. The analysis was limited to V-J combinations with a frequency above 0.0001, which together covered approximately 99% of repertoires. For each V-J combination, a TCR clonal expansion and chaos score was defined as F50 clonal expansion divided by the chaos observed in the TCRdist matrix. Welch's t-statistics and random forest were used to narrow the features down to 13 V-J combinations, which were then fed into a naive Bayes classifier. The similarity between thyroid and blood repertoires was quantified using the Morisita-Horn index. The public reads were reanalyzed by TCRdb: fastp trimming at Q25, MiXCR alignment, in-frame beta chains only. When rows share a CDR3 protein, they turn into one entry using the most common DNA and genes. TCRdb, rather than the study authors, made the V and J calls. The sample table holds 200,000 to 300,000 distinct CDR3 sequences, of which around 42% were seen once. Roughly 50% of the sample comes from the top ten.

This clonotype was seen a handful of times. The antigen this receptor binds is unknown. Per-base quality was not reported, and no clone a single base away is much larger than it. Based on the germline V gene, the CDR1 and CDR2 sequences are SNHLY and FYNNEI. At the junction V is shortened by 9 bases and J by 4 bases, with 12 bases in between. The CDR3 sequence holds 12 residues, the cysteine and phenylalanine included. The kept DNA is CDR3 alone, 36 bases in frame from the first base. The source of this sequence is an adult man with Graves' ophthalmopathy. The sample comprised peripheral blood. Here the chain combines TRBV2 and TRBJ2-5, with a tentative D call of TRBD1 or TRBD2, each matching 7 bases. The CDR3 amino acid sequence is: CASQGGGETQYF. The nucleotide sequence reads as follows: TGTGCCAGTCAGGGGGGGGGAGAGACCCAGTACTTC.